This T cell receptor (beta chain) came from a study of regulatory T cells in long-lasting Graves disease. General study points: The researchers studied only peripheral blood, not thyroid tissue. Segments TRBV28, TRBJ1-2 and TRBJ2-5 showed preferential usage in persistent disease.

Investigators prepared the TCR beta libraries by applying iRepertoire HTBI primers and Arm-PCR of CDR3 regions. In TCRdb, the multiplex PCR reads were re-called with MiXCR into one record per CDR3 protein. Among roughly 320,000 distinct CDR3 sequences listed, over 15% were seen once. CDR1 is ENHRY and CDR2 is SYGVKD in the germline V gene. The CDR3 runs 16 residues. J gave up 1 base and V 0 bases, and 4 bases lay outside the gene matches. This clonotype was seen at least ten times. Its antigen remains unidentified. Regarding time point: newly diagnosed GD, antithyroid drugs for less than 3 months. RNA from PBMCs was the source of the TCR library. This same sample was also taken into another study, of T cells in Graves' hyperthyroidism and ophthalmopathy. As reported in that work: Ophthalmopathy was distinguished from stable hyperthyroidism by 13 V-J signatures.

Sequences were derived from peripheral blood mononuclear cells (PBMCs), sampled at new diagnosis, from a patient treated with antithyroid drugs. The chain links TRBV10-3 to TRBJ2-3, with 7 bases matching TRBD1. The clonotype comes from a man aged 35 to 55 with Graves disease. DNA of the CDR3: TGTGCCATCAGTGAGTCTAGGGGGCGCGGCACAGATACGCAGTATTTT. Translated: CAISESRGRGTDTQYF.